The entry that follows covers one TCR beta chain sequence. Its antigen is unknown. The data are from a study of Ad26.COV2.S vaccination and SARS-CoV-2 variants. Study-level results: While placebo recipients had lower spike-specific TCR breadth, vaccine recipients had more. Post-vaccination breadth of spike-specific CD8+ and CD4+ T cell responses was reportedly substantial. Possibly, TCR breadth and depth analyses underestimated total T cell responses. Vaccinees and placebo recipients showed similar non-spike TCR breadth.

Sequencing used immunoSEQ multiplex PCR; TCRdb keeps in-frame clones, though not all of them. The sample yields about 350,000 clones, 90% to 95% seen once. This receptor was taken from a human donor who had recovered from COVID-19. Sequenced here: peripheral blood, sampled after recovery from COVID-19.

The DNA of the CDR3 is TGTGCCAGCTCACCGACAGGTATTCGGATGCATAATCAGCCCCAGCATTTT. Residues: CASSPTGIRMHNQPQHF. This rearrangement joins TRBV18 to TRBJ1-5; D is perhaps TRBD1 (6 bases). V lost 3 bases and J lost 4, with 19 bases in between. This CDR3 spans 17 amino acids. The V gene's germline CDR1 is KGHSH and CDR2 LQKENI.